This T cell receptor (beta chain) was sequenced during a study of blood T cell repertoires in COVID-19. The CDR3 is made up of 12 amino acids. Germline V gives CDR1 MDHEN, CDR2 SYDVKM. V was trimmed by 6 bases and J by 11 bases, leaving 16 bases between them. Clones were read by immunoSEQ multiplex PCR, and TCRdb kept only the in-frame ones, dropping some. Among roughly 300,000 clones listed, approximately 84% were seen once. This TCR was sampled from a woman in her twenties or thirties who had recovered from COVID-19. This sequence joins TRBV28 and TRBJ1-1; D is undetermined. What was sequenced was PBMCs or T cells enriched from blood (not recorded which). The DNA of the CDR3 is TGTGCCAGCAGGTCAGATCTGGTTCCGGCTTTCTTT. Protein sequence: CASRSDLVPAFF.